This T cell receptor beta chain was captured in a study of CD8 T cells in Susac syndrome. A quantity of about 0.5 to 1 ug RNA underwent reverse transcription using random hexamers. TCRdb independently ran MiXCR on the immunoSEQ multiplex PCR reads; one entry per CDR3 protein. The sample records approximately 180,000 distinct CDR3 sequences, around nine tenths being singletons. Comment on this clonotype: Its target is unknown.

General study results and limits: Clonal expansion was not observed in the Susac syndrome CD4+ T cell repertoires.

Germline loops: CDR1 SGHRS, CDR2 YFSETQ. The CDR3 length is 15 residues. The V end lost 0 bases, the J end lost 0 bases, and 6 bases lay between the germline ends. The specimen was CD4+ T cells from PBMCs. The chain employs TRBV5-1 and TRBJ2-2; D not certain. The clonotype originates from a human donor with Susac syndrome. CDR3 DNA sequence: TGCGCCAGCAGCTTGGACCAAGCGAACACCGGGGAGCTGTTTTTT. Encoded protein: CASSLDQANTGELFF. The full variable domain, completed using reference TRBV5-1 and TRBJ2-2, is KAGVTQTPRYLIKTRGQQVTLSCSPISGHRSVSWYQQTPGQGLQFLFEYFSETQRNKGNFPGRFSGRQFSNSRSEMNVSTLELGDSALYLCASSLDQANTGELFFGEGSRLTVL.